The rows below give T cell receptor beta chains drawn from one sample of a study of T cell responses to AZD1222 COVID-19 vaccine. This table comes from immunoSEQ multiplex PCR, and its TCRdb copy is limited to in-frame clones, with some not included. The data show about 140,000 clones, approximately 90% seen once. Sequenced here: peripheral blood, sampled 28 days after the second AZD1222 dose. The receptor source for this set is an adult who received the AZD1222 COVID-19 vaccine. Each CDR3 is given with its conserved first and last residue. Fields, in order: clone size, D gene, J gene, V gene, CDR3 DNA, CDR3 protein. A D gene is named only where the DNA matches it firmly. Expanded clones get a size class; other rows say once, few or many, or leave the size out.

NA | NA | TRBJ2-5 | TRBV9 | TGTGCCAGCAGCGAGACGCATATGGGGTACCAAGAGACCCAGTACTTC | CASSETHMGYQETQYF
NA | NA | TRBJ2-2 | TRBV27 | TGTGCCAGCAGTCCTACACCTCAGGGGACCGGGGAGCTGTTTTTT | CASSPTPQGTGELFF
NA | NA | TRBJ2-2 | TRBV7-2 | TGTGCCAGCAGCTCCATCAACACCGGGGAGCTGTTTTTT | CASSSINTGELFF
NA | NA | TRBJ2-7 | TRBV7-9 | TGTGCCAGCAGCTTAGAGATTAGCGAGAAGCAGTACTTC | CASSLEISEKQYF
NA | NA | TRBJ2-5 | TRBV5-1 | TGCGCCAGCAGCCTTTCTCCAGGGCTCCAAGAGACCCAGTACTTC | CASSLSPGLQETQYF
NA | NA | TRBJ2-7 | TRBV18 | TGTGCCAGCTCACTCCAGGGTAAGCCTTCCTACGAGCAGTACTTC | CASSLQGKPSYEQYF
NA | NA | TRBJ1-1 | TRBV5-1 | TGCGCCAGCAGCTTGGGTATCGGCACTGAAGCTTTCTTT | CASSLGIGTEAFF
NA | NA | TRBJ2-5 | TRBV29-1 | TGCAGCGGAGGACAGAGCGGAGAGACCCAGTACTTC | CSGGQSGETQYF
NA | TRBD2 | TRBJ2-7 | TRBV6-5 | TGTGCCAGCAGTTACACGGGAGGAGGGTATTACGAGCAGTACTTC | CASSYTGGGYYEQYF
once | NA | TRBJ2-7 | TRBV5-1 | TGCGCCAGCAGCTTATGGACGATTGGGACCTACGAGCAGTACTTC | CASSLWTIGTYEQYF
once | NA | TRBJ2-3 | TRBV6-2/TRBV6-3 | TGTGCCAGCAGTTACCAAAAAACCACAGCGAATACGCAGTATTTT | CASSYQKTTANTQYF
NA | NA | TRBJ1-1 | TRBV29-1 | TGCAGCGTTGAAGAGGGGGGTGGAGCTTTCTTT | CSVEEGGGAFF
once | NA | TRBJ2-5 | TRBV13 | TGTGCCAGCAGCCCCCGTGACGTGGGCCAGTACTTC | CASSPRDVGQYF
NA | TRBD1 | TRBJ1-1 | TRBV7-8 | TGTGCCAGCAGCTTAGAAGGCAGGGGGCAAACTGAAGCTTTCTTT | CASSLEGRGQTEAFF
NA | NA | TRBJ2-2 | TRBV27 | TGTGCCAGCGAAGAGTCGAACACCGGGGAGCTGTTTTTT | CASEESNTGELFF
NA | TRBD1 | TRBJ1-1 | TRBV6-2/TRBV6-3 | TGTGCCAGCAGTTACGAGATTTTTTTGGGGACAGCGATGAACACTGAAGCTTTCTTT | CASSYEIFLGTAMNTEAFF
NA | TRBD1 | TRBJ1-1 | TRBV5-1 | TGCGCCAGCAGCTTGTCCGGGACAGGCAGTGAAGCTTTCTTT | CASSLSGTGSEAFF
NA | NA | TRBJ1-5 | TRBV18 | TGTGCCAGCTCACCCGCCTCGGGGGTGGAAGGTCAGCCCCAGCATTTT | CASSPASGVEGQPQHF
NA | TRBD2 | TRBJ2-1 | TRBV6-6 | TGTGCCAGCGGAACTCCCGGGACTAGCAATGAGCAGTTCTTC | CASGTPGTSNEQFF
few | NA | TRBJ2-7 | TRBV7-2 | TGTGCCAGCAGCTTATCGTACGGAGAGCAGTACTTC | CASSLSYGEQYF
once | NA | TRBJ1-3 | TRBV6-2/TRBV6-3 | TGTGCCAGCAGTTACTCCCGCTCTGGAAACACCATATATTTT | CASSYSRSGNTIYF
NA | NA | TRBJ1-5 | TRBV6-5 | TGTGCCAGCTCTAGGTCAGTTAATCAGCCCCAGCATTTT | CASSRSVNQPQHF
NA | NA | TRBJ1-2 | TRBV9 | TGTGCCAGCAGCGTAGAGGGGGGACCATACTATGGCTACACCTTC | CASSVEGGPYYGYTF
NA | NA | TRBJ2-1 | TRBV29-1 | TGCAGCGCAGGTGGTAATGAGCAGTTCTTC | CSAGGNEQFF
NA | NA | TRBJ1-1 | TRBV7-6 | TGTGCCAGCAGCTTAGTAGGGACCGTCACTGAAGCTTTCTTT | CASSLVGTVTEAFF
NA | TRBD1 | TRBJ2-7 | TRBV11-3 | TGTGCCAGCAGCTTAGAGGGGACAGGTCGCGAGCAGTACTTC | CASSLEGTGREQYF
NA | NA | TRBJ1-4 | TRBV7-2 | TGTGCCAGCAGCCGGCAGACCGGAGAGAATGAAAAACTGTTTTTT | CASSRQTGENEKLFF
NA | NA | TRBJ2-2 | TRBV7-7 | TGTGCTAGCAGCGACTTCCCAGGAGTGAACACCGGGGAGCTGTTTTTT | CASSDFPGVNTGELFF
NA | NA | TRBJ1-2 | TRBV7-9 | TGTGCCAGCAGCTTAGCGGGCTATGGCTACACCTTC | CASSLAGYGYTF
once | TRBD1 | TRBJ2-7 | TRBV5-1 | TGCGCCAGCAGCTTGGTGGTAGGGGGCACCTACGAGCAGTACTTC | CASSLVVGGTYEQYF
NA | NA | TRBJ1-2 | TRBV9 | TGTGCCAGCAGCGTAGGTCAGAGGTCCAGCGATGGCTACACCTTC | CASSVGQRSSDGYTF
NA | NA | TRBJ2-3 | TRBV10-3 | TGTGCCATCAGTGCCGCCCCTAATCCCCCAGATACGCAGTATTTT | CAISAAPNPPDTQYF
NA | NA | TRBJ1-2 | TRBV5-1 | TGCGCCAGCAGCTTGGACGGGCGTTCGGTCTATGGCTACACCTTC | CASSLDGRSVYGYTF
NA | NA | TRBJ1-1 | TRBV6-6 | TGTGCCAGCATAATTAGGGAGAACACTGAAGCTTTCTTT | CASIIRENTEAFF
NA | NA | TRBJ1-5 | TRBV28 | TGTGCCAGCAGTTTGGGAGGGATGGGTCAGCCCCAGCATTTT | CASSLGGMGQPQHF
NA | TRBD2 | TRBJ2-7 | TRBV7-9 | TGTGCCAGCAGCCCCCGCGGGGGGCTAGGCTACGAGCAGTACTTC | CASSPRGGLGYEQYF
NA | TRBD1 | TRBJ1-6 | TRBV6-2/TRBV6-3 | TGTGCCAGCAGTAAGCCGGGACAGGGAGGTAGTTCACCCCTCCACTTT | CASSKPGQGGSSPLHF
NA | NA | TRBJ2-7 | TRBV11-2 | TGTGCCAGCAGCGAGCCCAACAGGGACCCCCACGAGCAGTACTTC | CASSEPNRDPHEQYF
NA | TRBD1 | TRBJ1-1 | TRBV4-3 | TGCGCCAGCAGCCAAGGGGACAGGGGGATGAACACTGAAGCTTTCTTT | CASSQGDRGMNTEAFF
NA | NA | TRBJ2-7 | TRBV11-2 | TGTGCCAGCAGCTTTGGACCTCCCTACGAGCAGTACTTC | CASSFGPPYEQYF
NA | NA | TRBJ2-3 | TRBV24-1 | TGTGCCACCAGTGACCCTGAACTCGGCGTGGGGACAGATACGCAGTATTTT | CATSDPELGVGTDTQYF
NA | TRBD1 | TRBJ1-1 | TRBV27 | TGTGCCAGCAGTTGGGACAGGGGAAATTCTGAAGCTTTCTTT | CASSWDRGNSEAFF
NA | TRBD1 | TRBJ1-2 | TRBV6-5 | TGTGCCAGCAGTACACGGACAGGGTGGGTCTATGGCTACACCTTC | CASSTRTGWVYGYTF